These 27 T cell receptor beta chains were all obtained from the same sample, sequenced in a study of identical twins. Each CDR3 protein gets one entry after TCRdb re-called the 5' RACE reads with MiXCR. The table shows under 900,000 distinct CDR3 sequences, with roughly 18% occurring only once. These data also featured in a second study, about T cells expressing NK-cell markers.

Sequencing was performed on PBMCs. The receptors here all came from a woman aged 18-35 years in good health.

The J gene is TRBJ2-5, the V gene TRBV11-2; the D call may be TRBD1 or TRBD2 (5 bases each). The ends were cut back, 4 bases at V and 2 bases at J, with 26 bases in the middle. CDR1 is SGHAT, CDR2 FQNNGV, per germline. This CDR3 comprises 19 residues. The CDR3, as DNA: TGTGCCAGCAGCTCACCTTTCCCCCACGCCGAGGGGAATCAAGAGACCCAGTACTTC. Its protein is CASSSPFPHAEGNQETQYF. Full variable domain (missing parts from reference TRBV11-2 and TRBJ2-5): EAGVAQSPRYKIIEKRQSVAFWCNPISGHATLYWYQQILGQGPKLLIQFQNNGVVDDSQLPKDRFSAERLKGVDSTLKIQPAKLEDSAVYLCASSSPFPHAEGNQETQYFGPGTRLLVL.

This chain connects TRBV2 to TRBJ2-7, with D possibly TRBD2 on 6 matching bases. Germline V gene data show CDR1 as SNHLY and CDR2 as FYNNEI. The CDR3 length is 14 residues. V lost 6 bases to trimming and J lost 2 bases, with 14 bases between them. The CDR3 region is CASRAGRMTYEQYF. The CDR3 nucleotides read TGTGCCAGCAGGGCGGGACGGATGACCTACGAGCAGTACTTC.

The CDR3 protein is CASSFTAYGYTF. The CDR3 region has the DNA TGTGCCAGCAGCTTCACGGCCTATGGCTACACCTTC. The rearrangement joins TRBV7-9 to TRBJ1-2; no definite D call. V lost 3 bases, J lost 4 bases, and 6 bases lay in between. Per germline, CDR1 SEHNR and CDR2 FQNEAQ (reference sequence). This CDR3 region has 12 residues.

This chain uses TRBV28 with TRBJ2-5; D unresolved. CDR3 length equals 10 residues. V was pared by 10 bases and J by 5 bases, with 8 bases between. Germline V gives CDR1 MDHEN, CDR2 SYDVKM. The CDR3 loop reads CATLEETQYF. In DNA form, the CDR3 reads TGTGCCACCCTCGAGGAGACCCAGTACTTC.

V gene TRBV20-1 combines with J gene TRBJ1-1; a possible D gene is TRBD1 (6 bases). Germline values: CDR1 DFQATT, CDR2 SNEGSKA (reference sequence). The CDR3 loop spans 14 amino acids. The V gene lost 4 bases and the J gene lost 1 base, with 13 bases spanning the gap. The DNA of the CDR3 is TGCAGTGCTAATGGGGACATAGAGAACACTGAAGCTTTCTTT. This translates into CSANGDIENTEAFF.

This clonotype has a handful of counts. This chain links TRBV6-1 with TRBJ2-7, with D hard to call. Trimming shortened V by 0 bases and J by 3 bases, and 15 bases separated the two germline ends. The CDR3 has 16 amino acids. Germline V lookup: CDR1 MNHNS, CDR2 SASEGT. CDR3 in DNA: TGTGCCAGCAGTGAAGCGGGGTGGAGCACAAACTACGAGCAGTACTTC. Translation: CASSEAGWSTNYEQYF.

The V gene is TRBV20-1, the J gene TRBJ2-2, with D hard to call. CDR3 size: 11 residues. Per the germline V gene, CDR1 is DFQATT and CDR2 is SNEGSKA (reference sequence). Trimming shortened V by 3 bases and J by 11 bases, and 10 bases separated the two germline ends. The chain's CDR3 is CSASGYGELFF. As DNA, the CDR3 is TGCAGTGCTAGCGGGTATGGAGAGCTGTTTTTT.

V and J are TRBV14 and TRBJ2-3; D is uncertain. CDR3 length: 13 residues. Germline V CDR1 and CDR2: SGHDN, FVKESK. V lost 3 bases to trimming and J lost 6 bases, with 10 bases between them. The CDR3 sequence: CASSHLNSDTQYF. The CDR3 bases are TGTGCCAGCAGCCACCTGAACTCGGATACGCAGTATTTT.

This clonotype was observed a few times. The CDR3 bases are TGCGCCAGCAGCACCGACCCCGGTAGGGATACGCAGTATTTT. It specifies CASSTDPGRDTQYF. The chain employs TRBV5-1 and TRBJ2-3; no reliable D call. Germline lookup yields CDR1 SGHRS and CDR2 YFSETQ. V dropped 4 bases and J dropped 6 bases, with 15 bases sitting between them. The CDR3 loop spans 14 amino acids. The full variable domain, completed using reference TRBV5-1 and TRBJ2-3, is KAGVTQTPRYLIKTRGQQVTLSCSPISGHRSVSWYQQTPGQGLQFLFEYFSETQRNKGNFPGRFSGRQFSNSRSEMNVSTLELGDSALYLCASSTDPGRDTQYFGPGTRLTVL.

V is TRBV5-1 and J is TRBJ2-1; D possibly corresponds to TRBD1 (5 bases). There are 16 residues in the CDR3. Trimming stripped 4 bases from V and 4 bases from J, with 18 bases between. Looked up from germline, CDR1 is SGHRS and CDR2 is YFSETQ. The CDR3 reads CASSPHFADTYNEQFF. CDR3 nucleotides: TGCGCCAGCAGCCCCCATTTCGCGGACACTTACAATGAGCAGTTCTTC.

This clonotype was observed many times. The chain has TRBV12-3 or TRBV12-4 and TRBJ2-7; D gene uncertain. V was pared by 2 bases and J by 2 bases, with 10 bases between. The CDR3 is 14 residues long. The CDR3 spells CASSLFTRAYEQYF. CDR3 nucleotide sequence: TGTGCCAGCAGTTTATTCACCAGAGCCTACGAGCAGTACTTC.

This clonotype was seen more than once but under ten times. This chain joins TRBV20-1 and TRBJ2-3; TRBD2 is a possible D gene (5 bases). Germline V gives CDR1 DFQATT, CDR2 SNEGSKA (reference sequence). Trimming cost V 5 bases and J 1 base, with 7 bases left between them. The CDR3 totals 12 residues. CDR3 sequence reads: CSAGERTDTQYF. The CDR3 coding sequence is TGCAGTGCTGGGGAGCGCACAGATACGCAGTATTTT.

CDR3 sequence (DNA): TGTGCCACCAGCAGAGATTACGTTCGGGAGCAGTACTTC. This gives the protein CATSRDYVREQYF. This chain joins TRBV15 and TRBJ2-7; D not resolved. Trimming pared 0 bases from V and 7 bases from J, leaving 10 bases between. The CDR3 consists of 13 residues. The V gene's germline CDR1 is LNHNV and CDR2 YYDKDF (reference sequence).

The V gene is TRBV7-2, the J gene TRBJ2-7; 9 nucleotides match TRBD2. Germline V CDR1 and CDR2: SGHTA, FQGNSA. The CDR3 runs 16 residues. V lost 1 base, J lost 0 bases, and 4 bases stayed unmatched. CDR3 loop: CASSLDFSGSSYEQYF. The CDR3 DNA sequence: TGTGCCAGCAGCTTAGATTTTAGCGGGAGCTCCTACGAGCAGTACTTC.

This clonotype was detected only a few times. V and J are TRBV7-2 and TRBJ2-7; 7 bases agree with TRBD1. The junction had 7 bases not matched to a gene; V was cut back by 5 bases and J by 0 bases. The germline V gene has CDR1 SGHTA and CDR2 FQGNSA. The CDR3 is made up of 15 amino acids. The CDR3: CASSTRTGDSYEQYF. The CDR3 DNA reads TGTGCCAGCAGCACCCGGACAGGTGACTCCTACGAGCAGTACTTC.

This sequence joins TRBV7-2 and TRBJ2-7; 7 nucleotides agree with TRBD2. Trimming cost V 0 bases and J 6 bases; bases outside gene matches: 8. Germline V lookup: CDR1 SGHTA, CDR2 FQGNSA. This CDR3 has 15 amino acids. The CDR3 DNA sequence: TGTGCCAGCAGCTTAGCAAGCGGGATCCCTTCCGAGCAGTACTTC. Amino acids: CASSLASGIPSEQYF.

V and J are TRBV10-3 and TRBJ2-6; 7 bases match TRBD1. This CDR3 comprises 15 residues. V shed 7 bases, J shed 1 base, and the junction held 4 bases outside the gene matches. Germline values: CDR1 ENHRY, CDR2 SYGVKD. The CDR3: CAITSGQSGANVLTF. CDR3 in DNA: TGTGCCATCACTTCGGGACAGTCTGGGGCCAACGTCCTGACTTTC.

The sample holds many counts of this clonotype. The V call is TRBV12-3 or TRBV12-4, the J call TRBJ2-2; a weak D match, TRBD1 (6 bases). Trimming left V 6 bases short and J 1 base short, with 9 bases between. This CDR3 spans 14 amino acids. The CDR3 loop reads CASSLQGNTGELFF. In nucleotides, the CDR3 is TGTGCCAGCAGCTTACAGGGGAACACCGGGGAGCTGTTTTTT.

A few counts support this clonotype. V is TRBV20-1 and J is TRBJ2-4; D is ambiguous. This CDR3 contains 16 residues. Germline V gene data show CDR1 as DFQATT and CDR2 as SNEGSKA (reference sequence). V lost 0 bases to trimming and J lost 1 base, with 13 bases between them. The CDR3 sequence is CSARDGVAAAKNIQYF. The CDR3 DNA reads TGCAGTGCTAGAGATGGCGTAGCAGCGGCCAAAAACATTCAGTACTTC.

This clonotype has only a few counts. V usage is TRBV20-1 and J usage is TRBJ2-3; 11 bases line up with TRBD1. The CDR3 is 17 amino acids. Looked up from germline, CDR1 is DFQATT and CDR2 is SNEGSKA (reference sequence). Losses at the gene ends were 0 bases for V and 5 bases for J; bases not matched to a gene: 10. CDR3 nucleotide sequence: TGCAGTGCTAGAGAAAGGAGGACAGGGGGCGCAGTAGATACGCAGTATTTT. It specifies CSARERRTGGAVDTQYF.

This clonotype showed up just a few times. The chain uses TRBV12-3 or TRBV12-4 and TRBJ1-6; maybe TRBD1 (5 bases). This CDR3 is built from 14 residues. V lost 2 bases and J 8 bases, leaving 10 bases between the germline ends. The CDR3 spells CASSLQGGHSPLHF. Written as DNA, the CDR3 is TGTGCCAGCAGTTTACAGGGAGGTCATTCACCCCTCCACTTT.

The rearrangement uses TRBV12-3 or TRBV12-4 and TRBJ2-2; 10 nucleotides align to TRBD2. V lost 9 bases and J lost 7; bases outside the gene matches: 8. This CDR3 has 14 amino acids. Written as DNA, the CDR3 is TGTGCCAGTGGTAGCGGGGGGCAGGTCGGGGAGCTGTTTTTT. It encodes CASGSGGQVGELFF.

This clonotype was found many times. CDR3 loop: CASSGAGNQPQHF. The DNA of the CDR3 is TGTGCCAGTTCTGGGGCAGGGAATCAGCCCCAGCATTTT. The rearrangement joins TRBV12-3 or TRBV12-4 to TRBJ1-5; D is possibly TRBD1 (5 bases). Trimming took off 9 bases at V and 4 bases at J, with 13 bases between the two ends. The CDR3 is made up of 13 amino acids.

This clonotype showed up just a few times. The chain is built from TRBV7-6 and TRBJ2-6; 8 positions match TRBD1. After removal of 4 bases from V and 1 base from J, the junction contained 9 bases not matched to a gene. CDR1 is SGHVS and CDR2 is FNYEAQ in the germline V gene. This CDR3 is 18 amino acids long. The CDR3 sequence: CASSSDRGVESGANVLTF. The CDR3, as DNA: TGTGCCAGCAGCTCCGACAGGGGAGTTGAGTCTGGGGCCAACGTCCTGACTTTC.

This clonotype turned up a few times. The chain uses TRBV11-2 and TRBJ2-5; 9 nucleotides match TRBD2. In germline, CDR1 is SGHAT, CDR2 FQNNGV. The CDR3 has 15 amino acids. Trimming removed 5 bases from V and 5 bases from J; junction bases left unmatched: 9. For the CDR3, the DNA is TGTGCCAGCAGCCCGAAAAGACTAGCGGCGGAGACCCAGTACTTC. It encodes CASSPKRLAAETQYF. Using reference TRBV11-2 and TRBJ2-5 for the parts outside the CDR3, the full variable domain is EAGVAQSPRYKIIEKRQSVAFWCNPISGHATLYWYQQILGQGPKLLIQFQNNGVVDDSQLPKDRFSAERLKGVDSTLKIQPAKLEDSAVYLCASSPKRLAAETQYFGPGTRLLVL.

The rearrangement joins TRBV12-3 or TRBV12-4 to TRBJ2-1; TRBD1 agrees at 10 bases. The CDR3 has 15 residues. Trimming removed 4 bases from V and 4 bases from J; junction bases left unmatched: 4. In DNA, the CDR3 is TGTGCCAGCAGTTCGGGACAGGGGATTTACAATGAGCAGTTCTTC. It codes for CASSSGQGIYNEQFF.

The chain has TRBV27 and TRBJ2-3; possible D gene TRBD2, 6 bases. Germline lookup yields CDR1 MNHEY and CDR2 SMNVEV (reference sequence). The CDR3 totals 14 residues. Trimming pared 5 bases from V and 4 bases from J, leaving 13 bases between. The CDR3 coding sequence is TGTGCCAGCAGTAAGGAGGGCTTGGCAGATACGCAGTATTTT. Amino acids: CASSKEGLADTQYF.